The 30 T cell receptor beta chains reported below all come from one sample, sequenced in a study of blood T cell repertoires in COVID-19. Sequencing used immunoSEQ multiplex PCR; TCRdb keeps in-frame clones, though not all of them. The sample shows roughly 35,000 clones, about 93% of them seen only once. Sequencing was carried out using peripheral blood. These TCRs come from a human donor in a cohort sampled during active COVID-19.

The rearrangement joins TRBV19 to TRBJ1-2, with TRBD1 matching over 7 bases. Germline lookup yields CDR1 LNHDA and CDR2 SQIVND (reference sequence). The CDR3 sequence is 15 residues long. V gave up 8 bases and J gave up 8 bases; unmatched junction bases: 17. The CDR3 region has the DNA TGTGCCAGTGGTCATATAGGGGGCGCCCGCACGGGCTACACCTTC. It translates to CASGHIGGARTGYTF.

This rearrangement joins TRBV5-1 to TRBJ1-4, with D unresolved. The CDR3 length is 16 residues. V shed 0 bases and J shed 2 bases, with 11 bases lying between them. Looked up from germline, CDR1 is SGHRS and CDR2 is YFSETQ. CDR3 loop: CASSLALTGTNEKLFF. Here the CDR3 DNA reads TGCGCCAGCAGCTTGGCCTTGACGGGGACTAATGAAAAACTGTTTTTT.

J is TRBJ1-5 and V is TRBV25-1, with D maybe TRBD1 (5 bases). The CDR3 consists of 17 residues. CDR1 MGHDK and CDR2 SYGVNS come from the germline V gene. V lost 1 base, J lost 4 bases, and 17 bases lay in between. CDR3 protein: CASSESMGGGGNQPQHF. The CDR3 DNA reads as TGTGCCAGCAGTGAATCGATGGGGGGTGGAGGAAATCAGCCCCAGCATTTT.

J is TRBJ2-5 and V is TRBV15; D is perhaps TRBD2 (5 bases). Trimming took off 2 bases at V and 1 base at J, with 11 bases between the two ends. Germline CDR1 reads LNHNV; CDR2 reads YYDKDF (reference sequence). The CDR3 spans 15 residues. This CDR3 reads CATSRRTGIQETQYF. DNA of the CDR3: TGTGCCACCAGCAGAAGGACGGGGATCCAAGAGACCCAGTACTTC.

In its sample, this clone was seen once. The chain carries TRBV19 and TRBJ1-2; D possibly corresponds to TRBD1 (5 bases). Trimming removed 4 bases from V and 6 bases from J, with 9 bases in between. From germline, CDR1 is LNHDA and CDR2 SQIVND (reference sequence). This CDR3 has 12 residues. CDR3 residues: CASSKAGNGYTF. The DNA of the CDR3 is TGTGCCAGTAGTAAGGCAGGGAATGGCTACACCTTC.

V is TRBV10-1 and J is TRBJ1-5, with D uncertain. This CDR3 contains 15 residues. V was pared by 10 bases and J by 0 bases, with 16 bases between. The germline V gene encodes CDR1 WNHNN and CDR2 SYGVQD (reference sequence). CDR3 DNA: TGCGCCACCCAACATAGCCCGGATAGCAATCAGCCCCAGCATTTT. Protein product: CATQHSPDSNQPQHF.

The chain recombines TRBV7-9 with TRBJ1-1, with no clear D. V was pared by 2 bases and J by 1 base, with 11 bases between. The CDR3 is 15 amino acids. Germline CDR1 reads SEHNR; CDR2 reads FQNEAQ (reference sequence). CDR3 DNA sequence: TGTGCCAGCAGCTTAAGGTCGGAGAGGAACACTGAAGCTTTCTTT. It translates to CASSLRSERNTEAFF.

In this sample, this clone turned up once. V is TRBV18 and J is TRBJ1-2, with D possibly TRBD1 on 6 matching bases. Germline CDR1 reads KGHSH; CDR2 reads LQKENI. Trimming removed 3 bases at V and 7 bases at J, with 15 bases between. The CDR3 sequence is 14 residues long. The CDR3 loop reads CASSPQDRISGYTF. The CDR3 nucleotides are TGTGCCAGCTCACCTCAAGACAGGATCTCTGGCTACACCTTC.

The chain employs TRBV6-5 and TRBJ1-6; D is unresolved. Trimming pared 7 bases from V and 10 bases from J, leaving 11 bases between. Germline-derived CDR1 and CDR2 are MNHEY and SVGAGI. The CDR3 spans 12 residues. The CDR3 region is CASMMSRSPLHF. CDR3 coding DNA: TGTGCCAGCATGATGTCGAGATCACCCCTCCACTTT.

The CDR3 DNA follows: TGTGCCTGGAGTGGGACAACAACTAATGAAAAACTGTTTTTT. It codes for CAWSGTTTNEKLFF. This sequence joins TRBV30 and TRBJ1-4; D is perhaps TRBD1 (5 bases). This CDR3 is built from 14 residues. V was pared by 1 base and J by 0 bases, with 6 bases between. Germline V gene data show CDR1 as GTSNPN and CDR2 as SVGIG (reference sequence).

The chain combines TRBV6-5 with TRBJ1-1, with TRBD1 matching over 7 bases. This CDR3 is built from 14 residues. Looked up from germline, CDR1 is MNHEY and CDR2 is SVGAGI. V shed 4 bases, J shed 5 bases, and the junction held 7 bases outside the gene matches. This chain's CDR3 is CASSLTGQATEAFF. The CDR3 nucleotides are TGTGCCAGCAGTTTGACAGGGCAGGCGACTGAAGCTTTCTTT.

This clone was recorded only once. The chain links TRBV5-1 to TRBJ1-6; D call uncertain. The CDR3 extends over 14 amino acids. Trimming removed 5 bases at V and 0 bases at J, with 6 bases between. The germline V gene has CDR1 SGHRS and CDR2 YFSETQ. This CDR3 reads CASREGSYNSPLHF. The CDR3, as DNA: TGCGCCAGCAGGGAGGGCTCCTATAATTCACCCCTCCACTTT.

The chain's CDR3 is CASSTGQSSYNEQFF. Here the CDR3 DNA reads TGTGCCAGCAGTACCGGACAGAGCTCCTACAATGAGCAGTTCTTC. This chain joins TRBV6-5 and TRBJ2-1; D may be TRBD1 (6 bases). The ends were cut back, 5 bases at V and 0 bases at J, with 11 bases in the middle. Germline V lookup: CDR1 MNHEY, CDR2 SVGAGI. This CDR3 has 15 amino acids.

The chain combines TRBV23-1 with TRBJ2-1, with TRBD1 identical over 10 bases. TRBV23-1 is recorded as an ORF, its role being uncertain. V lost 2 bases and J lost 8; bases outside the gene matches: 12. The CDR3 spans 17 residues. The CDR3 loop is CASSQTAGQGYSYEQFF. The CDR3 DNA reads TGCGCCAGCAGTCAAACTGCGGGACAGGGGTATAGTTATGAGCAGTTCTTC.

The chain has TRBV5-4 and TRBJ1-2, with 11 bases identical to TRBD1. This CDR3 has 15 residues. The junction had 3 bases not matched to a gene; V was cut back by 3 bases and J by 2 bases. The V gene's germline CDR1 is SGHNT and CDR2 YYREEE (reference sequence). The CDR3 spells CASSWTGGENYGYTF. CDR3 in DNA: TGTGCCAGCAGCTGGACAGGGGGCGAAAACTATGGCTACACCTTC.

The rearrangement joins TRBV5-4 to TRBJ1-4; D may be TRBD1 (5 bases). Between the trimmed V and J ends, which lost 4 bases and 8 bases, there was a span of 18 bases. The CDR3 is 15 residues long. Germline V gene data show CDR1 as SGHNT and CDR2 as YYREEE (reference sequence). The CDR3 region is CASSPMPGGEEKLFF. CDR3 in DNA: TGTGCCAGCAGCCCCATGCCGGGGGGAGAAGAAAAACTGTTTTTT.

The chain employs TRBV19 and TRBJ1-1, with 8 nucleotides matching TRBD1. The CDR3 totals 17 residues. In germline, CDR1 is LNHDA, CDR2 SQIVND (reference sequence). J lost 5 bases, V lost 3 bases, and 14 bases had no gene match. This CDR3 reads CASSMTRGQGAWTEAFF. DNA of the CDR3: TGTGCCAGTAGTATGACCCGAGGCCAGGGGGCCTGGACTGAAGCTTTCTTT.

This chain joins TRBV6-4 and TRBJ1-5; D is unclear. This CDR3 is built from 13 residues. Germline CDR1 reads MRHNA; CDR2 reads SNTAGT. With 3 bases removed from V and 4 bases from J, the gap between germline ends came to 7 bases. For the CDR3, the DNA is TGTGCCAGCAGTGAAGAGGGAAATCAGCCCCAGCATTTT. It is translated as CASSEEGNQPQHF.

The chain employs TRBV5-1 and TRBJ2-7, with unresolved D. The CDR3 runs to 14 residues. The germline V gene has CDR1 SGHRS and CDR2 YFSETQ. V was trimmed by 5 bases and J by 0 bases, leaving 12 bases between them. This CDR3 reads CASRGRSNSYEQYF. The CDR3 nucleotides read TGCGCCAGCAGGGGCAGGTCGAACTCCTACGAGCAGTACTTC.

The chain has TRBV5-6 and TRBJ2-7, with D hard to call. The CDR3 spans 14 residues. Germline assignment: CDR1 SGHDT and CDR2 YYEEEE. With 4 bases removed from V and 4 bases from J, the gap between germline ends came to 15 bases. The CDR3 DNA reads as TGTGCCAGCAGCCCCGCCCGGAGTCCTTACGAGCAGTACTTC. As protein: CASSPARSPYEQYF.

This clone has just one count. V gene TRBV5-1 combines with J gene TRBJ1-1, with 7 bases aligning to TRBD1. Germline V lookup: CDR1 SGHRS, CDR2 YFSETQ. Losses at the gene ends were 4 bases for V and 11 bases for J; bases not matched to a gene: 17. The CDR3 extends over 15 amino acids. The CDR3 coding sequence is TGCGCCAGCAGCGAAACACAGGGGCCAGGGGTTTATGCTTTCTTT. It yields the protein CASSETQGPGVYAFF.

This chain joins TRBV5-1 and TRBJ1-1, with D uncertain. Trimming took 6 bases from V and 3 from J, leaving 12 bases between them. In germline, CDR1 is SGHRS, CDR2 YFSETQ. CDR3 length: 13 residues. This chain's CDR3 is CASTTSTDTEAFF. CDR3 coding DNA: TGCGCCAGCACCACCTCCACGGACACTGAAGCTTTCTTT.

The genes are TRBV27 and TRBJ2-7, with 16 bases matching TRBD2. The ends lost 0 bases at V and 7 bases at J; junction bases unmatched: 12. There are 19 residues in the CDR3. CDR1 and CDR2 (germline): MNHEY, SMNVEV (reference sequence). The CDR3 here is CASSLSYPGTSGGAGEQYF. In DNA, the CDR3 is TGTGCCAGCAGTTTATCGTACCCTGGGACTAGCGGGGGGGCTGGGGAGCAGTACTTC.

The chain is built from TRBV19 and TRBJ1-2, with D maybe TRBD1 (6 bases). CDR3 size: 15 residues. Trimming removed 1 base from V and 6 bases from J, with 15 bases in between. CDR1 and CDR2 from the germline V gene are LNHDA and SQIVND (reference sequence). CDR3 residues: CASSIGFDRRNGYTF. CDR3 DNA sequence: TGTGCCAGTAGTATAGGATTCGACAGGAGGAATGGCTACACCTTC.

J is TRBJ1-6 and V is TRBV9; the match to TRBD1 covers 10 bases. The CDR3 has 18 amino acids. Germline values: CDR1 SGDLS, CDR2 YYNGEE. V shed 2 bases and J 8 bases; nucleotides not matched to a gene: 13. Written as DNA, the CDR3 is TGTGCCAGCAGCGTTGAGGGGACAGGGGCTCCTACAGATTCACCCCTCCACTTT. This sequence encodes CASSVEGTGAPTDSPLHF.

The chain carries TRBV14 and TRBJ1-3; 8 bases are shared with TRBD1. CDR1 and CDR2 (germline): SGHDN, FVKESK. The CDR3 is made up of 18 amino acids. Trimming removed 1 base from V and 3 bases from J; junction bases left unmatched: 11. The CDR3 region is CASSQGSQGAFFGNTIYF. The CDR3 region has the DNA TGTGCCAGCAGCCAAGGTAGCCAGGGGGCTTTTTTTGGAAACACCATATATTTT.

The chain is built from TRBV30 and TRBJ1-2; D is ambiguous. Trimming left V 6 bases short and J 8 bases short, with 31 bases between. Looked up from germline, CDR1 is GTSNPN and CDR2 is SVGIG (reference sequence). This CDR3 has 17 residues. The CDR3 DNA follows: TGTGCCTGTACTTCAGCCGCGTCCCTGCTAGTACCAGAGGGCTACACCTTC. Protein sequence: CACTSAASLLVPEGYTF.

The chain has TRBV5-5 and TRBJ1-2; TRBD1 matches 8 bases. Per germline, CDR1 SGHKS and CDR2 YYEKEE (reference sequence). After removal of 5 bases from V and 10 bases from J, the junction contained 13 bases not matched to a gene. This CDR3 spans 14 amino acids. The CDR3 spells CASRSQGGEDSYTF. The CDR3, as DNA: TGTGCCAGCAGATCACAGGGGGGGGAAGATTCCTACACCTTC. The full variable domain, completed using reference TRBV5-5 and TRBJ1-2, is DAGVTQSPTHLIKTRGQQVTLRCSPISGHKSVSWYQQVLGQGPQFIFQYYEKEERGRGNFPDRFSARQFPNYSSELNVNALLLGDSALYLCASRSQGGEDSYTFGSGTRLTVV.

This clone has a handful of counts. The chain carries TRBV30 and TRBJ2-1; 12 nucleotides line up with TRBD2. Germline CDR1 GTSNPN, CDR2 SVGIG (reference sequence). The CDR3 contains 15 residues. After removal of 0 bases from V and 4 bases from J, the junction contained 1 base not matched to a gene. CDR3 sequence reads: CAWSVGLAGYNEQFF. In nucleotides, the CDR3 is TGTGCCTGGAGTGTAGGACTAGCGGGGTACAATGAGCAGTTCTTC.

This clone occurred a few times. V usage is TRBV19 and J usage is TRBJ1-5; D might be TRBD1 (6 bases). Trimming left V 3 bases short and J 5 bases short, with 11 bases between. CDR1 LNHDA and CDR2 SQIVND come from the germline V gene (reference sequence). CDR3 length: 14 amino acids. CDR3 amino acids: CASSIDRTYQPQHF. The CDR3 coding sequence is TGTGCCAGTAGTATCGACAGGACCTATCAGCCCCAGCATTTT.